The 11 T cell receptor beta chains given below trace back to one sample, sequenced in a study of graft-versus-host responses after intestinal transplantation. Assay: immunoSEQ multiplex PCR; the TCRdb copy retains only in-frame clones and omits some. This sample has over 45,000 clones; about 87% occur once, and the top ten carry less than 2%. Sample: PBMCs, taken 26 days after transplant. The receptor set was obtained from a human patient who received an intestinal transplant, so some T cells may come from the graft donor.

The genes are TRBV7-6 and TRBJ2-5; a weak D match, TRBD1 (6 bases). V was clipped by 3 bases and J by 5 bases, with 10 bases between them. The CDR3 runs to 13 residues. Germline CDR1 SGHVS, CDR2 FNYEAQ. The CDR3 is CASSLARGETQYF. The CDR3 nucleotides are TGTGCCAGCAGCTTGGCGAGGGGGGAGACCCAGTACTTC.

The rearrangement links TRBV13 to TRBJ2-7; D call uncertain. Looked up from germline, CDR1 is PRHDT and CDR2 is FYEKMQ (reference sequence). This CDR3 region has 12 residues. Deletions cut 1 base from V and 4 bases from J, with 5 bases between. CDR3 coding DNA: TGTGCCAGCAGCTTAGTTCCATACGAGCAGTACTTC. Protein product: CASSLVPYEQYF.

V usage is TRBV14 and J usage is TRBJ2-1, with a possible D match to TRBD1 (5 bases). The CDR3 has 15 residues. The germline V gene has CDR1 SGHDN and CDR2 FVKESK. Trimming removed 4 bases at V and 3 bases at J, with 13 bases between. CDR3 nucleotide sequence: TGTGCCAGCAGCCCCAGGACAAACGACTACAATGAGCAGTTCTTC. Translation gives CASSPRTNDYNEQFF.

The chain couples TRBV5-4 to TRBJ2-5; the D gene is possibly TRBD1 (5 bases). Germline V gene data show CDR1 as SGHNT and CDR2 as YYREEE (reference sequence). CDR3 length equals 13 residues. V was clipped by 7 bases and J by 0 bases, with 10 bases between them. As DNA, the CDR3 is TGTGCCAGCGGCAGGGCGGACCAAGAGACCCAGTACTTC. Its translation: CASGRADQETQYF.

This clone was seen only once. The chain recombines TRBV11-3 with TRBJ2-1, with 8 bases lining up with TRBD2. CDR1 is SGHNT, CDR2 YENEEA, per germline. V shed 6 bases and J 4 bases; nucleotides not matched to a gene: 11. The CDR3 sequence is 16 residues long. The CDR3 here is CASSLKRGGLYNEQFF. The CDR3 bases are TGTGCCAGCAGTCTAAAACGGGGGGGCCTTTACAATGAGCAGTTCTTC. The full variable domain, rest sourced from reference TRBV11-3 and TRBJ2-1, is EAGVVQSPRYKIIEKKQPVAFWCNPISGHNTLYWYLQNLGQGPELLIRYENEEAVDDSQLPKDRFSAERLKGVDSTLKIQPAELGDSAVYLCASSLKRGGLYNEQFFGPGTRLTVL.

The chain has TRBV2 and TRBJ2-7; D may be TRBD2 (5 bases). Germline V gene data show CDR1 as SNHLY and CDR2 as FYNNEI. Trimming shortened V by 2 bases and J by 3 bases, and 11 bases separated the two germline ends. CDR3 length: 14 residues. This CDR3 is CASSERGYGYEQYF. In DNA form, the CDR3 reads TGTGCCAGCAGTGAACGGGGATACGGCTACGAGCAGTACTTC.

V usage is TRBV28 and J usage is TRBJ2-3; TRBD2 aligns across 7 bases. J lost 1 base, V lost 3 bases, and 4 bases had no gene match. The CDR3 has 15 amino acids. Germline V lookup: CDR1 MDHEN, CDR2 SYDVKM. Here the CDR3 DNA reads TGTGCCAGCAGTTTGATGAGCGGGGGCACAGATACGCAGTATTTT. Its translation is CASSLMSGGTDTQYF.

In this sample, this clone turned up a few times. The V gene is TRBV4-3, the J gene TRBJ1-1, with no clear D. Germline V gene data show CDR1 as LGHNA and CDR2 as YSLEER. The CDR3 contains 15 residues. The ends were cut back, 0 bases at V and 7 bases at J, with 15 bases in the middle. The CDR3 coding sequence is TGCGCCAGCAGCCAAGATTCAGACAAGGCGAGTGAAGCTTTCTTT. Translated: CASSQDSDKASEAFF.

The rearrangement uses TRBV5-4 and TRBJ2-1; 8 bases map to TRBD1. Germline V lookup: CDR1 SGHNT, CDR2 YYREEE (reference sequence). The ends lost 0 bases at V and 6 bases at J; junction bases unmatched: 8. CDR3 length: 16 amino acids. This chain's CDR3 is CASSLAPGQGSNEQFF. Written as DNA, the CDR3 is TGTGCCAGCAGCTTGGCCCCAGGACAGGGATCCAATGAGCAGTTCTTC.

This rearrangement joins TRBV9 to TRBJ2-1, with 8 bases that match TRBD2. Germline loops: CDR1 SGDLS, CDR2 YYNGEE. The J segment lost 7 bases and the V segment lost 0 bases, leaving 3 bases of the junction unmatched. The CDR3 is 14 amino acids. Written as DNA, the CDR3 is TGTGCCAGCAGCGTAGGCGGGGGGCTGAATGAGCAGTTCTTC. This gives the protein CASSVGGGLNEQFF.

Comment on this clone: The sample carries other DNA sequences with the same CDR3. This chain uses TRBV27 with TRBJ2-1; TRBD2 agrees at 14 bases. Germline values: CDR1 MNHEY, CDR2 SMNVEV (reference sequence). The CDR3 is made up of 15 amino acids. With V trimmed by 5 bases and J by 6 bases, 3 bases remained unmatched. This CDR3 reads CASSLGTSGSNEQFF. CDR3 sequence (DNA): TGTGCCAGCAGTCTCGGGACTAGCGGGAGCAATGAGCAGTTCTTC.